The rows below give T cell receptor beta chains drawn from one sample of a study of cytomegalovirus exposure and HLA in healthy donors. Some clones are missing from TCRdb's copy, which holds only in-frame ones; the method was immunoSEQ multiplex PCR. In the table there are about 200,000 clones, 82% of which are singletons. Sequencing input: PBMCs. These receptor sequences come from a boy under 10 years old in good health and CMV-seronegative. The CDR3 runs from the conserved cysteine through the conserved F or W. Each record gives: CDR3 protein, CDR3 DNA, J gene, D gene, V gene, clone size. The D gene is left open where the match is weak. For some rows the clone size is stated as once, few or many, or as a class when expanded; others skip it.

CDR3aa: CASSQIAGGPSYEQYF
CDR3nt: TGTGCCAGCAGCCAGATTGCCGGGGGGCCCTCCTACGAGCAGTACTTC
j_gene: TRBJ2-7
d_gene: -
v_gene: TRBV4-2
abundance: few

CDR3aa: CASSLAGVGYQPQHF
CDR3nt: TGTGCCAGCAGCTTAGCAGGGGTCGGTTATCAGCCCCAGCATTTT
j_gene: TRBJ1-5
d_gene: -
v_gene: TRBV7-2
abundance: -

CDR3aa: CASSPARGWDTEAFF
CDR3nt: TGTGCCAGCAGCCCCGCCAGGGGCTGGGACACTGAAGCTTTCTTT
j_gene: TRBJ1-1
d_gene: -
v_gene: TRBV7-9
abundance: once

CDR3aa: CASNPTSGGNNEQFF
CDR3nt: TGTGCCAGCAACCCGACTAGCGGGGGGAACAATGAGCAGTTCTTC
j_gene: TRBJ2-1
d_gene: TRBD2
v_gene: TRBV7-9
abundance: once

CDR3aa: CASSLRLDSNEQFF
CDR3nt: TGTGCCAGCAGCCTACGCCTAGACTCCAATGAGCAGTTCTTC
j_gene: TRBJ2-1
d_gene: -
v_gene: TRBV7-6
abundance: -

CDR3aa: CASSSSTSRFSYEQYF
CDR3nt: TGTGCCAGCAGCTCCAGCACTAGCAGATTCTCCTACGAGCAGTACTTC
j_gene: TRBJ2-7
d_gene: -
v_gene: TRBV7-9
abundance: -

CDR3aa: CASSVGSGRGDEEAFF
CDR3nt: TGTGCCAGCAGCGTAGGGAGTGGCAGGGGGGATGAGGAAGCTTTCTTT
j_gene: TRBJ1-1
d_gene: TRBD1
v_gene: TRBV9
abundance: -

CDR3aa: CASKLTGAGEQYF
CDR3nt: TGTGCCAGCAAATTGACAGGGGCGGGCGAGCAGTACTTC
j_gene: TRBJ2-7
d_gene: TRBD1
v_gene: TRBV6-5
abundance: few

CDR3aa: CASSLAGGLNIQYF
CDR3nt: TGTGCCAGCAGCTTAGCGGGGGGGCTAAACATTCAGTACTTC
j_gene: TRBJ2-4
d_gene: -
v_gene: TRBV7-2
abundance: -

CDR3aa: CASSLKSGNTYEQYF
CDR3nt: TGTGCCAGCAGCCTAAAATCCGGGAACACCTACGAGCAGTACTTC
j_gene: TRBJ2-7
d_gene: -
v_gene: TRBV5-6
abundance: -

CDR3aa: CASSPRRVSEKLFF
CDR3nt: TGTGCCAGCTCACCAAGGCGGGTTTCTGAAAAACTGTTTTTT
j_gene: TRBJ1-4
d_gene: -
v_gene: TRBV18
abundance: -

CDR3aa: CASSPGPRGLGYTF
CDR3nt: TGTGCCAGCAGCCCCGGGCCGAGGGGGCTTGGCTACACCTTC
j_gene: TRBJ1-2
d_gene: TRBD1
v_gene: TRBV5-6
abundance: -

CDR3aa: CASSSPTGRTGGYGYTF
CDR3nt: TGTGCCAGCAGCTCCCCTACGGGAAGGACAGGGGGCTATGGCTACACCTTC
j_gene: TRBJ1-2
d_gene: TRBD1
v_gene: TRBV5-7
abundance: few

CDR3aa: CASSSTANYGYTF
CDR3nt: TGTGCCAGCAGTTCGACAGCTAACTATGGCTACACCTTC
j_gene: TRBJ1-2
d_gene: -
v_gene: TRBV27
abundance: -

CDR3aa: CASSRNTGTGVITDTQYF
CDR3nt: TGCGCCAGCAGTCGGAATACCGGGACAGGGGTTATCACAGATACGCAGTATTTT
j_gene: TRBJ2-3
d_gene: TRBD1
v_gene: TRBV4-3
abundance: -

CDR3aa: CASSLGVVRGLGSNRTNEQFF
CDR3nt: TGCGCCAGCAGCTTGGGAGTAGTGCGAGGACTAGGGTCGAATCGCACGAATGAGCAGTTCTTC
j_gene: TRBJ2-1
d_gene: TRBD2
v_gene: TRBV5-1
abundance: -

CDR3aa: CASTPGNYYGYTF
CDR3nt: TGTGCCAGCACCCCAGGGAACTACTATGGCTACACCTTC
j_gene: TRBJ1-2
d_gene: -
v_gene: TRBV7-2
abundance: -

CDR3aa: CASSDQYYGYTF
CDR3nt: TGTGCCAGCAGTGATCAGTACTATGGCTACACCTTC
j_gene: TRBJ1-2
d_gene: -
v_gene: TRBV6-1
abundance: -

CDR3aa: CASQGQGGNQPQHF
CDR3nt: TGTGCCAGTCAGGGGCAAGGTGGCAATCAGCCCCAGCATTTT
j_gene: TRBJ1-5
d_gene: -
v_gene: TRBV19
abundance: -

CDR3aa: CARGDRGCADTQYF
CDR3nt: TGTGCCAGGGGGGACAGGGGATGCGCAGATACGCAGTATTTT
j_gene: TRBJ2-3
d_gene: TRBD1
v_gene: TRBV27
abundance: -

CDR3aa: CASSVRQGQDSPLHF
CDR3nt: TGTGCCAGTAGTGTTAGACAGGGGCAAGATTCACCCCTCCACTTT
j_gene: TRBJ1-6
d_gene: TRBD1
v_gene: TRBV19
abundance: -

CDR3aa: CASSLREASGGPSYNEQFF
CDR3nt: TGCGCCAGCAGCCTGCGTGAGGCTAGCGGGGGTCCGTCCTACAATGAGCAGTTCTTC
j_gene: TRBJ2-1
d_gene: TRBD2
v_gene: TRBV4-1
abundance: -

CDR3aa: CASSQDLLSDTQYF
CDR3nt: TGTGCCAGCAGCCAAGATCTTTTGTCAGATACGCAGTATTTT
j_gene: TRBJ2-3
d_gene: -
v_gene: TRBV14
abundance: -

CDR3aa: CASSQGERGPYEQYF
CDR3nt: TGCGCCAGCAGCCAGGGGGAGCGGGGCCCCTACGAGCAGTACTTC
j_gene: TRBJ2-7
d_gene: TRBD2
v_gene: TRBV4-1
abundance: -

CDR3aa: CAWIQNHGYTF
CDR3nt: TGTGCCTGGATTCAGAACCATGGCTACACCTTC
j_gene: TRBJ1-2
d_gene: -
v_gene: TRBV30
abundance: -

CDR3aa: CASSQSVQGETEAFF
CDR3nt: TGCGCCAGCAGTCAGTCAGTACAGGGAGAGACTGAAGCTTTCTTT
j_gene: TRBJ1-1
d_gene: -
v_gene: TRBV23-1
abundance: -

CDR3aa: CASSRPGLAGGTTYEQYF
CDR3nt: TGTGCCAGCAGCCGCCCAGGACTAGCGGGGGGCACAACCTACGAGCAGTACTTC
j_gene: TRBJ2-7
d_gene: TRBD2
v_gene: TRBV4-2
abundance: -

CDR3aa: CATSRNAGARNIQYF
CDR3nt: TGTGCCACCAGCAGAAACGCGGGGGCCAGAAACATTCAGTACTTC
j_gene: TRBJ2-4
d_gene: -
v_gene: TRBV15
abundance: once

CDR3aa: CASSLGGGLKLDTQYF
CDR3nt: TGTGCCAGCAGCTTAGGCGGGGGCCTAAAACTAGATACGCAGTATTTT
j_gene: TRBJ2-3
d_gene: -
v_gene: TRBV7-8
abundance: -

CDR3aa: CASSSGVGQGAKGETQYF
CDR3nt: TGTGCCAGCAGCTCAGGGGTAGGACAGGGGGCAAAAGGAGAGACCCAGTACTTC
j_gene: TRBJ2-5
d_gene: TRBD1
v_gene: TRBV5-4
abundance: -

CDR3aa: CASSHQAGGTDTQYF
CDR3nt: TGTGCCAGCAGCCATCAAGCGGGGGGCACAGATACGCAGTATTTT
j_gene: TRBJ2-3
d_gene: TRBD2
v_gene: TRBV6-1
abundance: -

CDR3aa: CASSLGPGPRGTQYF
CDR3nt: TGTGCCAGCAGCTTAGGCCCCGGGCCCCGGGGGACCCAGTACTTC
j_gene: TRBJ2-5
d_gene: -
v_gene: TRBV7-2
abundance: -

CDR3aa: CASSRAGQVIYEQYF
CDR3nt: TGTGCCAGCAGTCGCGCGGGACAGGTTATCTACGAGCAGTACTTC
j_gene: TRBJ2-7
d_gene: TRBD1
v_gene: TRBV6-5
abundance: -

CDR3aa: CASSKATGLPREQYF
CDR3nt: TGTGCCAGCAGCAAAGCTACGGGACTCCCCCGAGAGCAGTACTTC
j_gene: TRBJ2-7
d_gene: -
v_gene: TRBV21-1
abundance: -

CDR3aa: CASSPSTGTGFQPQHF
CDR3nt: TGTGCCAGCTCACCATCGACCGGGACAGGGTTTCAGCCCCAGCATTTT
j_gene: TRBJ1-5
d_gene: TRBD1
v_gene: TRBV18
abundance: -

CDR3aa: CASSLGLWTGSYGYTF
CDR3nt: TGTGCCAGCAGCTTAGGGTTGTGGACAGGCAGTTATGGCTACACCTTC
j_gene: TRBJ1-2
d_gene: TRBD1
v_gene: TRBV7-9
abundance: -

CDR3aa: CASSFTSGGFGELFF
CDR3nt: TGTGCCAGCAGCTTTACTAGCGGGGGCTTCGGGGAGCTGTTTTTT
j_gene: TRBJ2-2
d_gene: TRBD2
v_gene: TRBV9
abundance: -

CDR3aa: CASSASGVSETQYF
CDR3nt: TGTGCCAGCAGCGCTAGCGGGGTCTCTGAGACCCAGTACTTC
j_gene: TRBJ2-5
d_gene: TRBD2
v_gene: TRBV7-2
abundance: once

CDR3aa: CASSEFGGNQPQHF
CDR3nt: TGTGCCAGCAGTGAGTTTGGGGGGAATCAGCCCCAGCATTTT
j_gene: TRBJ1-5
d_gene: -
v_gene: TRBV2
abundance: -

CDR3aa: CASSPRGQNTGELFF
CDR3nt: TGCGCCAGCAGCCCGCGGGGGCAGAACACCGGGGAGCTGTTTTTT
j_gene: TRBJ2-2
d_gene: -
v_gene: TRBV4-1
abundance: once

CDR3aa: CASRGTGPIGYGYTF
CDR3nt: TGTGCCAGTAGGGGGACAGGACCGATCGGATATGGCTACACCTTC
j_gene: TRBJ1-2
d_gene: TRBD1
v_gene: TRBV19
abundance: few

CDR3aa: CASSRLAGQETQYF
CDR3nt: TGTGCCAGCAGTCGTCTAGCGGGGCAAGAGACCCAGTACTTC
j_gene: TRBJ2-5
d_gene: TRBD2
v_gene: TRBV7-2
abundance: -

CDR3aa: CASSPLPQLAIRDEQYF
CDR3nt: TGTGCCAGCAGTCCCCTTCCACAACTAGCTATTCGGGACGAGCAGTACTTC
j_gene: TRBJ2-7
d_gene: -
v_gene: TRBV28
abundance: -

CDR3aa: CASSFATANYGYTF
CDR3nt: TGTGCCAGCAGCTTTGCGACAGCCAACTATGGCTACACCTTC
j_gene: TRBJ1-2
d_gene: -
v_gene: TRBV7-9
abundance: -

CDR3aa: CATSLQGTGELFF
CDR3nt: TGTGCCACCAGCCTCCAGGGGACCGGGGAGCTGTTTTTT
j_gene: TRBJ2-2
d_gene: -
v_gene: TRBV15
abundance: -

CDR3aa: CAISTSGGRETQYF
CDR3nt: TGTGCCATCAGCACTAGCGGGGGCCGGGAGACCCAGTACTTC
j_gene: TRBJ2-5
d_gene: TRBD2
v_gene: TRBV10-3
abundance: -

CDR3aa: CSVELYTDTQYF
CDR3nt: TGCAGCGTTGAACTGTACACAGATACGCAGTATTTT
j_gene: TRBJ2-3
d_gene: -
v_gene: TRBV29-1
abundance: few

CDR3aa: CASSLWSPGANVLTF
CDR3nt: TGTGCCAGCAGCTTATGGAGCCCTGGGGCCAACGTCCTGACTTTC
j_gene: TRBJ2-6
d_gene: -
v_gene: TRBV7-2
abundance: few

CDR3aa: CASSVGAGLDVTDTQYF
CDR3nt: TGTGCCAGCAGCGTAGGCGCAGGACTAGACGTGACAGATACGCAGTATTTT
j_gene: TRBJ2-3
d_gene: TRBD2
v_gene: TRBV9
abundance: -

CDR3aa: CASSQSWGPGNTIYF
CDR3nt: TGCGCCAGCAGCCAATCGTGGGGGCCGGGAAACACCATATATTTT
j_gene: TRBJ1-3
d_gene: -
v_gene: TRBV4-3
abundance: -

CDR3aa: CASLTGENEKLFF
CDR3nt: TGTGCCAGCCTGACAGGGGAAAATGAAAAACTGTTTTTT
j_gene: TRBJ1-4
d_gene: TRBD1
v_gene: TRBV6-4
abundance: few

CDR3aa: CASGTGGAQYF
CDR3nt: TGTGCCAGCGGTACGGGTGGAGCGCAGTACTTC
j_gene: TRBJ2-7
d_gene: -
v_gene: TRBV7-3
abundance: few

CDR3aa: CASSLGPQGNEKLFF
CDR3nt: TGTGCCAGCAGCTTGGGACCTCAGGGGAATGAAAAACTGTTTTTT
j_gene: TRBJ1-4
d_gene: -
v_gene: TRBV5-5
abundance: few

CDR3aa: CASSSSEGGWGSPLHF
CDR3nt: TGTGCCAGCAGCTCCTCGGAGGGAGGGTGGGGCTCACCCCTCCACTTT
j_gene: TRBJ1-6
d_gene: -
v_gene: TRBV5-6
abundance: -

CDR3aa: CASSRDRAADTQYF
CDR3nt: TGCGCCAGCAGCAGAGACAGGGCCGCAGATACGCAGTATTTT
j_gene: TRBJ2-3
d_gene: TRBD1
v_gene: TRBV5-1
abundance: -

CDR3aa: CASSFGRNTEAFF
CDR3nt: TGTGCCAGCAGCTTTGGCAGAAACACTGAAGCTTTCTTT
j_gene: TRBJ1-1
d_gene: -
v_gene: TRBV7-3
abundance: once

CDR3aa: CASSRGLAGADTQYF
CDR3nt: TGTGCCAGCAGCCGAGGACTAGCGGGTGCAGATACGCAGTATTTT
j_gene: TRBJ2-3
d_gene: TRBD2
v_gene: TRBV5-6
abundance: -

CDR3aa: CASSYDSDLNF
CDR3nt: TGTGCCAGCAGTTATGACAGCGATTTGAACTTC
j_gene: TRBJ2-7
d_gene: -
v_gene: TRBV2
abundance: few

CDR3aa: CASSWGQGKAETQYF
CDR3nt: TGTGCCAGCAGCTGGGGGCAGGGGAAGGCTGAGACCCAGTACTTC
j_gene: TRBJ2-5
d_gene: -
v_gene: TRBV7-2
abundance: -